The T cell receptor beta chain described here comes from a study of cytomegalovirus exposure and HLA in healthy donors. This clone is a singleton in its sample. Its matching antigen is unknown. PCR used 60 Vbeta primers and 13 Jbeta primers. Some clones are missing from TCRdb's copy, which holds only in-frame ones; the method was immunoSEQ multiplex PCR. The sample has roughly 170,000 clones; around 80% are singletons. Points from the study as a whole: The HLA-A and HLA-B alleles of most subjects were reportedly predicted accurately from TCR beta sequences. CMV serostatus was the only recorded immune exposure for donors. TRBV6-2, TRBV6-3 and some other V segments were unresolvable in 87-base-pair reads.

The length of the CDR3 is 15 residues. Germline CDR1 reads GTSNPN; CDR2 reads SVGIG (reference sequence). Sequencing was performed on PBMCs. The chain recombines TRBV30 with TRBJ2-5; no reliable D call. The J call may not be correct, given that the DNA end is closer to TRBJ2-7. The TCR was taken from a girl aged 2 to 9 in good health and CMV-seropositive. CDR3 bases: TGTGCCTGGACAGATCTGGGCTTAGGAACCTACGAGCAGTACTTC. Protein: CAWTDLGLGTYEQYF.